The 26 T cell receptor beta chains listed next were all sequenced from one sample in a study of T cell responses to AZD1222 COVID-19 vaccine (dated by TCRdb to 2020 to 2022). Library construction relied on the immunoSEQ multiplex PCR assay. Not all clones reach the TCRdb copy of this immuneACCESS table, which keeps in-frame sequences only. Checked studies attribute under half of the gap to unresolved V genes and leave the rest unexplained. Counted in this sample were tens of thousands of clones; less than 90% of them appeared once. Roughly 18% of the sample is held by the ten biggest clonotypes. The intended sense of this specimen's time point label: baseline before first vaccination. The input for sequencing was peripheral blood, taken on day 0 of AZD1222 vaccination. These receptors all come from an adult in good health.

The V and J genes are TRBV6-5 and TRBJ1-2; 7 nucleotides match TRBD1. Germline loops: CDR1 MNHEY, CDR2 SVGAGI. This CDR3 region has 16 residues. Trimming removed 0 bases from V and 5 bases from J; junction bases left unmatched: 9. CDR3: CASSYSLRDRGYGYTF. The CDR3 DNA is TGTGCCAGCAGTTACTCTCTCCGGGACAGAGGGTATGGCTACACCTTC.

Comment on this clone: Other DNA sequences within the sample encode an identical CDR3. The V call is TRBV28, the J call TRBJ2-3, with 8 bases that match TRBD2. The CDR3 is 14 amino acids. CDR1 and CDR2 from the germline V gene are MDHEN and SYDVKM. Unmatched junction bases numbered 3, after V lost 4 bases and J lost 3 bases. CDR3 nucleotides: TGTGCCAGCAGTTCGGGGGGGCCGACAGATACGCAGTATTTT. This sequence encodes CASSSGGPTDTQYF. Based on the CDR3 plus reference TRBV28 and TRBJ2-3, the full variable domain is DVKVTQSSRYLVKRTGEKVFLECVQDMDHENMFWYRQDPGLGLRLIYFSYDVKMKEKGDIPEGYSVSREKKERFSLILESASTNQTSMYLCASSSGGPTDTQYFGPGTRLTVL.

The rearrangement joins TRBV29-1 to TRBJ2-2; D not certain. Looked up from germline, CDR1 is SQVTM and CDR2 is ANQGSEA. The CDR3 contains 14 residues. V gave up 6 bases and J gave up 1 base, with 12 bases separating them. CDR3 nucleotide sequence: TGCAGCGTCGATAGGGATGGGAACACCGGGGAGCTGTTTTTT. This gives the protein CSVDRDGNTGELFF.

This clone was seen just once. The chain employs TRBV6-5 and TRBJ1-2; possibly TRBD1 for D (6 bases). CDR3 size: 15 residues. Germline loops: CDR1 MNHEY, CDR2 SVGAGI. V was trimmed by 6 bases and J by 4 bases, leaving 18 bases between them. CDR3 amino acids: CASRTGPEVVYGYTF. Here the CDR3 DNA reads TGTGCCAGCAGGACAGGTCCCGAGGTAGTCTATGGCTACACCTTC.

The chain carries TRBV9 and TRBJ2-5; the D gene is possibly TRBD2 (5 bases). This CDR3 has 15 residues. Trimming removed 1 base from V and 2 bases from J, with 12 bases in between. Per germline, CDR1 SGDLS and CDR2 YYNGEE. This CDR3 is CASSVSAGKQETQYF. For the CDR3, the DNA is TGTGCCAGCAGCGTATCAGCCGGGAAACAAGAGACCCAGTACTTC.

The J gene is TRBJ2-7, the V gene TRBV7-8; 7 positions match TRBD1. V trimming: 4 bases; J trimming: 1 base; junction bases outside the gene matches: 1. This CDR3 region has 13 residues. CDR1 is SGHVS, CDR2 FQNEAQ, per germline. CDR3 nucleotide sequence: TGTGCCAGCAGCTGGGGACAGTCCTACGAGCAGTACTTC. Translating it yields CASSWGQSYEQYF.

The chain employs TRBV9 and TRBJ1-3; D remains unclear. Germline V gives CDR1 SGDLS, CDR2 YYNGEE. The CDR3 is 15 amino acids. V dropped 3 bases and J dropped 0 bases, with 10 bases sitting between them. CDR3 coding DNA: TGTGCCAGCAGCGCAGCCGTGGGCTCTGGAAACACCATATATTTT. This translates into CASSAAVGSGNTIYF.

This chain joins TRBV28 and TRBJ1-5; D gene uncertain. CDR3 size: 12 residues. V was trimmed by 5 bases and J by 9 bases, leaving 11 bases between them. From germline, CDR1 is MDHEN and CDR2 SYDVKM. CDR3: CASSPRDRPQHF. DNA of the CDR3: TGTGCCAGCAGTCCCCGGGATAGGCCCCAGCATTTT.

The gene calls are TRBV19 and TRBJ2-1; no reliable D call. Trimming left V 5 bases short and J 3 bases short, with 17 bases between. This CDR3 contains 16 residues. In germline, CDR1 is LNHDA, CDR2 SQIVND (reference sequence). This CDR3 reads CASSDSPAPVYNEQFF. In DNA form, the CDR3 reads TGTGCCAGTAGTGATTCTCCAGCGCCCGTCTACAATGAGCAGTTCTTC.

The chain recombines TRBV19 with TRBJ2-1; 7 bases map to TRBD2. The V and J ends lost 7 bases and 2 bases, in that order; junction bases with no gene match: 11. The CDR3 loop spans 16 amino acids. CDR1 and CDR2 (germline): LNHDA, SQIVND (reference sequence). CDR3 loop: CASTPLGRVTYNEQFF. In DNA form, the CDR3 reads TGTGCCAGTACCCCGCTGGGGAGGGTAACCTACAATGAGCAGTTCTTC.

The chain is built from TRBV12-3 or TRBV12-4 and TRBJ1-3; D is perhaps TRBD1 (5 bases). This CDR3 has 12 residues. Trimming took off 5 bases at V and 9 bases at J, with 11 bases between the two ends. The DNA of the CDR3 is TGTGCCAGCAGTCAGGGTGGCGCCACCATATATTTT. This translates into CASSQGGATIYF.

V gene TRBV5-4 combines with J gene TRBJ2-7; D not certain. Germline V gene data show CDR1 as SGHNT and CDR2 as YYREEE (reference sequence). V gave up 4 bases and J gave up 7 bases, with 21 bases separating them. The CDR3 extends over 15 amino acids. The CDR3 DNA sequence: TGTGCCAGCAGCCTCGAGGTGGGCTTTAGAGAAGAGCAGTACTTC. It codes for CASSLEVGFREEQYF.

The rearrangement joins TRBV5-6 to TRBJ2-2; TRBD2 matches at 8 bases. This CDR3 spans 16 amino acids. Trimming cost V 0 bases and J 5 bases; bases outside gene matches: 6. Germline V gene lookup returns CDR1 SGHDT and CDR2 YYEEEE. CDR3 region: CASSLVPGGQTGELFF. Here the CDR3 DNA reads TGTGCCAGCAGCTTGGTACCGGGGGGGCAAACCGGGGAGCTGTTTTTT.

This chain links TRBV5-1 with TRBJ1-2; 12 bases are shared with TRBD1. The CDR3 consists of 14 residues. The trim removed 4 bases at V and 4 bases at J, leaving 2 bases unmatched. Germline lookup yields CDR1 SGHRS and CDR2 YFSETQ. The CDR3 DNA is TGCGCCAGCAGCGGGACAGGGGGCGGCTATGGCTACACCTTC. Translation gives CASSGTGGGYGYTF.

The CDR3 loop reads CASSSYGYTF. The DNA of the CDR3 is TGTGCCAGCAGTTCCTATGGCTACACCTTC. This chain links TRBV6-5 with TRBJ1-2, with D uncertain. The germline V gene has CDR1 MNHEY and CDR2 SVGAGI. The CDR3 is 10 amino acids. V gave up 4 bases and J gave up 4 bases, with 1 base separating them.

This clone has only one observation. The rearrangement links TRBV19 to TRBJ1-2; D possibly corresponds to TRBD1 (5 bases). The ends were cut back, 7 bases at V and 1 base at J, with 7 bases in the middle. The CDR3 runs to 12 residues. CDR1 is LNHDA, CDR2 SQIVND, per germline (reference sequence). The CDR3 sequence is CASTGYNYGYTF. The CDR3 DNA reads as TGTGCCAGTACAGGGTATAACTATGGCTACACCTTC.

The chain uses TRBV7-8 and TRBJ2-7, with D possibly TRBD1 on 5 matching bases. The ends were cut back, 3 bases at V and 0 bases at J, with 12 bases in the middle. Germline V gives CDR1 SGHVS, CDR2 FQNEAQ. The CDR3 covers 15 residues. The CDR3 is CASSLAGAGSYEQYF. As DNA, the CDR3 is TGTGCCAGCAGCTTGGCTGGGGCTGGCTCCTACGAGCAGTACTTC.

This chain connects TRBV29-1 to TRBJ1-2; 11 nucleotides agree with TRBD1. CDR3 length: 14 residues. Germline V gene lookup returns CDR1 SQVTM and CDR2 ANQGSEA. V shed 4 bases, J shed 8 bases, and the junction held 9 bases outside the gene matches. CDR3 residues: CSVAMGQGGSGYTF. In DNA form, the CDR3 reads TGCAGCGTTGCAATGGGACAGGGGGGGAGCGGCTACACCTTC.

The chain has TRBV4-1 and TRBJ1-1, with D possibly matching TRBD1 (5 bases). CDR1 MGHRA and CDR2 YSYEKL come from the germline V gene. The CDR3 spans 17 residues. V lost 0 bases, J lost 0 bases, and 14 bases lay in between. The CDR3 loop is CASSQDPRATLNTEAFF. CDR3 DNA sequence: TGCGCCAGCAGCCAAGATCCCAGGGCCACTCTGAACACTGAAGCTTTCTTT.

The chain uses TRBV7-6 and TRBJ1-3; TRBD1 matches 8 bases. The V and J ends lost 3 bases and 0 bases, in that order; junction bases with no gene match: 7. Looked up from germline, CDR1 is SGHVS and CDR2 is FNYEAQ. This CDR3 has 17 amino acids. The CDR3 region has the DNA TGTGCCAGCAGCTTTCGGACAGGGCCGATCTCTGGAAACACCATATATTTT. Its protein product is CASSFRTGPISGNTIYF.

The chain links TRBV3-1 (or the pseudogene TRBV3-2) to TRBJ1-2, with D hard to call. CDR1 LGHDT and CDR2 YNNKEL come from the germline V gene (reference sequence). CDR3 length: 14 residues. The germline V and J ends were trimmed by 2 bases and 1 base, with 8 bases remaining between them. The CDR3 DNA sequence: TGTGCCAGCAGCCAAAGTCTAGATAACTATGGCTACACCTTC. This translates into CASSQSLDNYGYTF.

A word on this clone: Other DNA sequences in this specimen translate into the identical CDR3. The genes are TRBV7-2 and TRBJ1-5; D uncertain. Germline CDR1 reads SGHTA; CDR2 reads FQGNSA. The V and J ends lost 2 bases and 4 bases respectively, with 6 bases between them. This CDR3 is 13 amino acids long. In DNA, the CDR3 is TGTGCCAGCAGCTTAATCGATAATCAGCCCCAGCATTTT. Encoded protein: CASSLIDNQPQHF.

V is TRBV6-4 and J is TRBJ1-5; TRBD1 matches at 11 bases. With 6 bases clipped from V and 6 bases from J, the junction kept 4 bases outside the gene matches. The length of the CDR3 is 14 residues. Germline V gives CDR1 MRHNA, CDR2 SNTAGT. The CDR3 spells CASSGDRGGQPQHF. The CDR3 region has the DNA TGTGCCAGCAGCGGGGACAGGGGGGGTCAGCCCCAGCATTTT.

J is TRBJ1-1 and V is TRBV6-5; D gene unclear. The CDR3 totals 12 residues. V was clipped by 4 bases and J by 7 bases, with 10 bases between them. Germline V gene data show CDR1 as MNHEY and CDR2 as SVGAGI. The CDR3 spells CASSSGSLEAFF. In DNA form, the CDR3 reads TGTGCCAGCAGTTCCGGGTCTCTTGAAGCTTTCTTT.

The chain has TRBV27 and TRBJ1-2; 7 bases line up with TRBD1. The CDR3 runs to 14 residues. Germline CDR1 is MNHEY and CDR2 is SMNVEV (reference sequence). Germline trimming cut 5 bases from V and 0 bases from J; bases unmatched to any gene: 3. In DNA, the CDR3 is TGTGCCAGCAGTCGGGACAGACCTAACTATGGCTACACCTTC. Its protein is CASSRDRPNYGYTF.

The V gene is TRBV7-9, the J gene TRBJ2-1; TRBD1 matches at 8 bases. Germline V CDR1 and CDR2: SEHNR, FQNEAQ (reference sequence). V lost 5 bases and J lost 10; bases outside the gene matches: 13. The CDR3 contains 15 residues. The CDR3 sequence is CASSDLDRGPREQFF. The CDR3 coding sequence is TGTGCCAGCAGCGATCTAGACAGGGGCCCTAGGGAGCAGTTCTTC.